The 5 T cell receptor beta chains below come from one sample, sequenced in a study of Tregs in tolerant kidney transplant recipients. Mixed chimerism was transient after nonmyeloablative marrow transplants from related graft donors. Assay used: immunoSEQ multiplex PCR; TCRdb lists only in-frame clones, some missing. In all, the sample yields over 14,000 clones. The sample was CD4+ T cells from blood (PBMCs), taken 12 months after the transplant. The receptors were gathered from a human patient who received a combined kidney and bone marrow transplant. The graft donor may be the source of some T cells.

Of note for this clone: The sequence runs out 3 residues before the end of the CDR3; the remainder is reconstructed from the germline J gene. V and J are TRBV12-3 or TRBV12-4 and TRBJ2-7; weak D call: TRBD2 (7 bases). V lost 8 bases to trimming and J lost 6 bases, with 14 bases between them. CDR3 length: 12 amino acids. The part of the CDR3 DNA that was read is TGTGCCAGCGTAGGGGGGGTCGGCGAG. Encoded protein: CASVGGVGE. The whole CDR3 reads CASVGGVGEQYF.

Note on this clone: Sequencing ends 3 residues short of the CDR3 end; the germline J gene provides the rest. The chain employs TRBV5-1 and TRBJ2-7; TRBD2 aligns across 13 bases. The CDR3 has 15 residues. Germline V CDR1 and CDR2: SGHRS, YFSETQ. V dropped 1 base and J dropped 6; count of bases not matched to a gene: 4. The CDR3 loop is CASSLPRTSGSEQYF. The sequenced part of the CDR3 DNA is TGCGCCAGCAGCTTGCCCCGGACTAGCGGGAGCGAG.

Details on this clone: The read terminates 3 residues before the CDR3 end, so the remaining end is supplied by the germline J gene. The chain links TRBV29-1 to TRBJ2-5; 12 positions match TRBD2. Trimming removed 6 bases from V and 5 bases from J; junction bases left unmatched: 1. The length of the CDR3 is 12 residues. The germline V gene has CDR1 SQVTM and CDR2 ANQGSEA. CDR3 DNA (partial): TGCAGCGTCGGGACTAGCGGGGAGACC. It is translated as CSVGTSGET. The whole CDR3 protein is CSVGTSGETQYF.

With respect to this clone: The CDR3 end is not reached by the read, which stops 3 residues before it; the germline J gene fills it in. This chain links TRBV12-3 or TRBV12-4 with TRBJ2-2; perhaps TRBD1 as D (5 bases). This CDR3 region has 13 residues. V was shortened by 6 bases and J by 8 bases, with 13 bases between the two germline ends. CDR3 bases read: TGTGCCAGCAGAAGGGGTAGTGTGGGGGAG. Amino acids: CASRRGSVGE. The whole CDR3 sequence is CASRRGSVGELFF.

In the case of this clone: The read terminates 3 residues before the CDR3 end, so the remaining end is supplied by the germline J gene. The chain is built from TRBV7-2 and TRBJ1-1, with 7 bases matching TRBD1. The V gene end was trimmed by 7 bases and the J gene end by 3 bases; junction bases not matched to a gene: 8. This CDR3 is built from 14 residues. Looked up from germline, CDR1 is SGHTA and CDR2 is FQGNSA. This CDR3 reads CASTNRGRYTEAFF. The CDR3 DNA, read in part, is TGTGCCAGCACAAACAGGGGTCGATACACTGAA.